The rows below give T cell receptor beta chains drawn from one sample of a study of cytomegalovirus exposure and HLA in healthy donors. Produced via immunoSEQ multiplex PCR; TCRdb's table is partial and in-frame only. The data hold approximately 92,000 clones, with about two thirds observed a single time. Sequencing input: PBMCs. All receptors come from a middle-aged man in good health and CMV-seronegative. Both conserved end residues are part of each CDR3. The D gene is left open where the match is weak. The listing skips clone size in some rows; elsewhere it reads once, few, many or a size class.

j_call: TRBJ2-7; v_call: TRBV4-1; clone_size: NA; d_call: TRBD1; cdr3_aa: CASSQDPRTGWDYEQYF
j_call: TRBJ1-5; v_call: TRBV27; clone_size: NA; d_call: NA; cdr3_aa: CASSAGFSNQPQHF
j_call: TRBJ2-3; v_call: TRBV6-1; clone_size: NA; d_call: TRBD1; cdr3_aa: CASKRDRGTDTQYF
j_call: TRBJ1-1; v_call: TRBV30; clone_size: NA; d_call: NA; cdr3_aa: CAWSTERAAEAFF
j_call: TRBJ1-4; v_call: TRBV7-6; clone_size: NA; d_call: NA; cdr3_aa: CASSPRAIYEVTNEKLFF
j_call: TRBJ2-7; v_call: TRBV10-1; clone_size: NA; d_call: TRBD2; cdr3_aa: CASSDPRGLAGAQYF
j_call: TRBJ1-4; v_call: TRBV6-5; clone_size: NA; d_call: TRBD1; cdr3_aa: CASSYSLQGANEKLFF
j_call: TRBJ2-7; v_call: TRBV6-5; clone_size: NA; d_call: TRBD1; cdr3_aa: CASSYRWQGDYEQYF
j_call: TRBJ1-2; v_call: TRBV5-6; clone_size: NA; d_call: NA; cdr3_aa: CASSLTRGSYGYTF
j_call: TRBJ2-5; v_call: TRBV4-3; clone_size: few; d_call: NA; cdr3_aa: CASSQDVLRQETQYF
j_call: TRBJ2-3; v_call: TRBV4-2; clone_size: NA; d_call: TRBD2; cdr3_aa: CASSQVTSGRALGTDTQYF
j_call: TRBJ1-1; v_call: TRBV6-5; clone_size: NA; d_call: NA; cdr3_aa: CASSSNTEAFF
j_call: TRBJ2-7; v_call: TRBV23-1; clone_size: few; d_call: NA; cdr3_aa: CASSQIGGPVLEQYF
j_call: TRBJ2-1; v_call: TRBV5-1; clone_size: few; d_call: NA; cdr3_aa: CASSPGSGYNEQFF
j_call: TRBJ1-2; v_call: TRBV13; clone_size: NA; d_call: NA; cdr3_aa: CASSSQSANYGYTF
j_call: TRBJ1-3; v_call: TRBV2; clone_size: NA; d_call: NA; cdr3_aa: CASSTRRTGNTIYF
j_call: TRBJ2-1; v_call: TRBV5-4; clone_size: NA; d_call: TRBD1; cdr3_aa: CASSYGQGAFGEQFF
j_call: TRBJ2-7; v_call: TRBV9; clone_size: NA; d_call: TRBD2; cdr3_aa: CASSVQAGGTYEQYF
j_call: TRBJ2-3; v_call: TRBV12-5; clone_size: once; d_call: NA; cdr3_aa: CASADRGASTDTQYF
j_call: TRBJ1-1; v_call: TRBV27; clone_size: NA; d_call: NA; cdr3_aa: CASSPESFGLYTEAFF
j_call: TRBJ1-3; v_call: TRBV2; clone_size: few; d_call: TRBD1; cdr3_aa: CASTGTGIGNTIYF
j_call: TRBJ1-5; v_call: TRBV28; clone_size: once; d_call: NA; cdr3_aa: CASSLAGGYRPQHF